This is a list of T cell receptor beta chains from one sample in a study of early T cells in non-severe SARS-CoV-2 infection. TCRdb ran MiXCR on the 5' RACE reads and lists one entry per CDR3 protein. The table lists 99,000 or so distinct CDR3 sequences, 16% of them singletons. The sequencing input was whole blood. The receptors were sampled from an adult who was a healthcare worker with PCR-confirmed SARS-CoV-2 infection or an uninfected control (not recorded which). Both conserved end residues are part of each CDR3. The order of the fields is D gene, clone size, V gene, J gene, CDR3 protein, CDR3 DNA. A D gene is named only where the DNA matches it firmly. A clone size is listed for some rows: how often the clone was seen (once, few, many), or a class if it is expanded.

d_gene: .
abundance: many
v_gene: TRBV7-9
j_gene: TRBJ1-5
CDR3aa: CASSFGGQPQHF
CDR3nt: TGTGCCAGCAGCTTCGGGGGTCAGCCCCAGCATTTT

d_gene: .
abundance: .
v_gene: TRBV11-2
j_gene: TRBJ2-2
CDR3aa: CASSLEAGPTGELFF
CDR3nt: TGTGCCAGCAGCTTAGAAGCAGGGCCCACCGGGGAGCTGTTTTTT

d_gene: .
abundance: .
v_gene: TRBV5-4
j_gene: TRBJ1-4
CDR3aa: CASSLPHNEKLFF
CDR3nt: TGTGCCAGCAGCCTTCCCCATAATGAAAAACTGTTTTTT

d_gene: .
abundance: .
v_gene: TRBV7-9
j_gene: TRBJ2-7
CDR3aa: CASSLGAGVYEQYF
CDR3nt: TGTGCCAGCAGCTTAGGGGCAGGGGTCTACGAGCAGTACTTC

d_gene: .
abundance: .
v_gene: TRBV20-1
j_gene: TRBJ2-1
CDR3aa: CSARDGGLRNEQFF
CDR3nt: TGCAGTGCTAGAGATGGTGGCCTCCGGAATGAGCAGTTCTTC

d_gene: .
abundance: .
v_gene: TRBV29-1
j_gene: TRBJ2-7
CDR3aa: CSVVASSYEQHF
CDR3nt: TGCAGCGTTGTGGCGAGCTCCTACGAGCAGCACTTC

d_gene: .
abundance: .
v_gene: TRBV6-2/TRBV6-3
j_gene: TRBJ1-2
CDR3aa: CASRPSGRSYGYTF
CDR3nt: TGTGCCAGCAGACCCAGTGGAAGGAGCTATGGCTACACCTTC

d_gene: TRBD1
abundance: few
v_gene: TRBV18
j_gene: TRBJ2-7
CDR3aa: CASSQTGTGGYEQYF
CDR3nt: TGTGCCAGCTCACAAACCGGGACAGGGGGCTACGAGCAGTACTTC

d_gene: .
abundance: .
v_gene: TRBV10-3
j_gene: TRBJ1-2
CDR3aa: CAISQDGNYGYTF
CDR3nt: TGTGCCATCAGCCAGGACGGAAACTATGGCTACACCTTC

d_gene: .
abundance: .
v_gene: TRBV6-1
j_gene: TRBJ1-1
CDR3aa: CARGGWSSFF
CDR3nt: TGTGCCCGGGGGGGATGGTCGTCTTTCTTT

d_gene: .
abundance: .
v_gene: TRBV29-1
j_gene: TRBJ1-1
CDR3aa: CSVWNTEAFF
CDR3nt: TGCAGCGTTTGGAACACTGAAGCTTTCTTT

d_gene: .
abundance: few
v_gene: TRBV12-5
j_gene: TRBJ2-7
CDR3aa: CASGLGSQGYEQYF
CDR3nt: TGTGCTAGTGGTTTGGGCTCCCAGGGCTACGAGCAGTACTTC

d_gene: .
abundance: .
v_gene: TRBV7-9
j_gene: TRBJ1-4
CDR3aa: CASSFDRRVEKLFF
CDR3nt: TGTGCCAGCAGCTTCGACAGAAGGGTCGAAAAACTGTTTTTT

d_gene: .
abundance: .
v_gene: TRBV20-1
j_gene: TRBJ1-3
CDR3aa: CSALDRVSGNTIYF
CDR3nt: TGCAGTGCTCTAGACAGAGTCTCTGGAAACACCATATATTTT

d_gene: TRBD2
abundance: .
v_gene: TRBV11-2
j_gene: TRBJ2-5
CDR3aa: CASSPPGSGGETQYF
CDR3nt: TGTGCCAGCAGCCCTCCAGGGAGCGGGGGAGAGACCCAGTACTTC

d_gene: .
abundance: few
v_gene: TRBV7-9
j_gene: TRBJ1-6
CDR3aa: CASSPSRASSPLHF
CDR3nt: TGTGCCAGCAGCCCTTCACGGGCAAGTTCACCCCTCCACTTT

d_gene: .
abundance: few
v_gene: TRBV20-1
j_gene: TRBJ2-7
CDR3aa: CSARAMGSSYEQYF
CDR3nt: TGCAGTGCTAGAGCCATGGGAAGCTCCTACGAGCAGTACTTC

d_gene: TRBD2
abundance: many
v_gene: TRBV20-1
j_gene: TRBJ2-7
CDR3aa: CSAGTSGNYEQYF
CDR3nt: TGCAGTGCTGGGACTAGCGGGAACTACGAGCAGTACTTC

d_gene: .
abundance: .
v_gene: TRBV2
j_gene: TRBJ2-6
CDR3aa: CASSEAFSGANVLTF
CDR3nt: TGTGCCAGCAGTGAAGCGTTCTCTGGGGCCAACGTCCTGACTTTC

d_gene: TRBD2
abundance: .
v_gene: TRBV5-5
j_gene: TRBJ2-1
CDR3aa: CASSLRTSGAHSYNEQFF
CDR3nt: TGTGCCAGCAGTCTTCGGACTAGCGGGGCCCACTCCTACAATGAGCAGTTCTTC

d_gene: .
abundance: .
v_gene: TRBV28
j_gene: TRBJ2-1
CDR3aa: CASSLDTYNEQFF
CDR3nt: TGTGCCAGCAGTTTAGACACCTACAATGAGCAGTTCTTC

d_gene: .
abundance: once
v_gene: TRBV4-3
j_gene: TRBJ2-2
CDR3aa: CASSQEARGTGELFF
CDR3nt: TGCGCCAGCAGCCAAGAGGCCAGGGGAACCGGGGAGCTGTTTTTT

d_gene: TRBD2
abundance: few
v_gene: TRBV20-1
j_gene: TRBJ2-1
CDR3aa: CSAGRSGGTYNEQFF
CDR3nt: TGCAGTGCCGGTCGTAGCGGGGGGACCTACAATGAGCAGTTCTTC

d_gene: TRBD2
abundance: few
v_gene: TRBV7-9
j_gene: TRBJ2-5
CDR3aa: CASSLESGRYQETQYF
CDR3nt: TGTGCCAGCAGCTTAGAGAGCGGGAGATACCAAGAGACCCAGTACTTC

d_gene: .
abundance: few
v_gene: TRBV6-1
j_gene: TRBJ2-7
CDR3aa: CASSESGAEPYEQYF
CDR3nt: TGTGCCAGCAGTGAATCCGGCGCGGAGCCCTACGAGCAGTACTTC

d_gene: .
abundance: many
v_gene: TRBV28
j_gene: TRBJ2-3
CDR3aa: CASSLARGADTQYF
CDR3nt: TGTGCCAGCAGTTTAGCAAGGGGAGCAGATACGCAGTATTTT

d_gene: TRBD2
abundance: .
v_gene: TRBV11-2
j_gene: TRBJ2-1
CDR3aa: CASSRERELNEQFF
CDR3nt: TGTGCCAGCAGCAGAGAGCGGGAGCTGAATGAGCAGTTCTTC

d_gene: TRBD1
abundance: .
v_gene: TRBV23-1
j_gene: TRBJ2-7
CDR3aa: CASNRDRDYEQYF
CDR3nt: TGCGCCAGCAACCGGGACAGAGACTACGAGCAGTACTTC

d_gene: .
abundance: .
v_gene: TRBV9
j_gene: TRBJ2-7
CDR3aa: CASSVGGSEAYEQYF
CDR3nt: TGTGCCAGCAGCGTTGGAGGGTCAGAGGCCTACGAGCAGTACTTC

d_gene: .
abundance: few
v_gene: TRBV5-1
j_gene: TRBJ2-2
CDR3aa: CASSLIQGNTGELFF
CDR3nt: TGCGCCAGCAGCCTGATACAGGGAAACACCGGGGAGCTGTTTTTT

d_gene: TRBD1
abundance: .
v_gene: TRBV29-1
j_gene: TRBJ2-7
CDR3aa: CSGRTGDEQYF
CDR3nt: TGCAGCGGAAGGACAGGGGACGAGCAGTACTTC

d_gene: .
abundance: .
v_gene: TRBV6-2/TRBV6-3
j_gene: TRBJ1-5
CDR3aa: CASMTSAGELQPQHF
CDR3nt: TGTGCCAGCATGACTTCGGCAGGCGAACTACAGCCCCAGCATTTT

d_gene: .
abundance: few
v_gene: TRBV6-1
j_gene: TRBJ2-3
CDR3aa: CASSPRGQGGTDTQYF
CDR3nt: TGTGCCAGCAGTCCCCGGGGGCAGGGCGGCACAGATACGCAGTATTTT

d_gene: .
abundance: .
v_gene: TRBV10-1
j_gene: TRBJ1-1
CDR3aa: CASSGTPVSTEAFF
CDR3nt: TGCGCCAGCAGTGGAACCCCGGTGAGCACTGAAGCTTTCTTT

d_gene: .
abundance: .
v_gene: TRBV14
j_gene: TRBJ2-7
CDR3aa: CASSPEDRSFIYEQYF
CDR3nt: TGTGCCAGCAGCCCCGAGGACAGAAGCTTCATCTACGAGCAGTACTTC

d_gene: TRBD1
abundance: few
v_gene: TRBV7-2
j_gene: TRBJ1-2
CDR3aa: CASSPQGGHYGYTF
CDR3nt: TGTGCCAGCAGCCCCCAGGGGGGGCATTATGGCTACACCTTC

d_gene: TRBD1
abundance: .
v_gene: TRBV5-1
j_gene: TRBJ1-1
CDR3aa: CASSPTGQVTEAFF
CDR3nt: TGCGCCAGCAGCCCCACCGGACAGGTTACTGAAGCTTTCTTT

d_gene: .
abundance: many
v_gene: TRBV29-1
j_gene: TRBJ1-1
CDR3aa: CSVRMGRDTEAFF
CDR3nt: TGCAGCGTACGGATGGGGAGAGACACTGAAGCTTTCTTT

d_gene: TRBD1
abundance: .
v_gene: TRBV23-1
j_gene: TRBJ2-7
CDR3aa: CASSQKDRDYEQYF
CDR3nt: TGCGCCAGCAGTCAAAAGGACAGGGACTACGAGCAGTACTTC

d_gene: TRBD2
abundance: many
v_gene: TRBV4-3
j_gene: TRBJ2-4
CDR3aa: CASSPGLAGGGDIQYF
CDR3nt: TGCGCCAGCAGCCCGGGACTAGCGGGAGGTGGGGACATTCAGTACTTC

d_gene: .
abundance: .
v_gene: TRBV5-4
j_gene: TRBJ2-4
CDR3aa: CASSLSGDRAKNILYF
CDR3nt: TGTGCCAGCAGCTTGTCAGGGGACCGGGCCAAAAACATTCTGTACTTC

d_gene: .
abundance: .
v_gene: TRBV18
j_gene: TRBJ2-5
CDR3aa: CASSPLDGQETQYF
CDR3nt: TGTGCCAGCTCACCACTTGACGGGCAAGAGACCCAGTACTTC

d_gene: .
abundance: .
v_gene: TRBV19
j_gene: TRBJ1-1
CDR3aa: CASSIDPSGMNTEAFF
CDR3nt: TGTGCCAGTAGTATAGACCCCTCAGGTATGAACACTGAAGCTTTCTTT

d_gene: .
abundance: .
v_gene: TRBV10-3
j_gene: TRBJ1-1
CDR3aa: CAISKTGMNTEAFF
CDR3nt: TGTGCCATCAGTAAGACAGGAATGAACACTGAAGCTTTCTTT

d_gene: .
abundance: .
v_gene: TRBV7-8
j_gene: TRBJ2-3
CDR3aa: CASSESSAGATDTQYF
CDR3nt: TGTGCCAGCAGCGAAAGTAGCGCGGGTGCCACAGATACGCAGTATTTT

d_gene: .
abundance: .
v_gene: TRBV10-3
j_gene: TRBJ1-1
CDR3aa: CAISESERIAFF
CDR3nt: TGTGCCATCAGTGAGTCGGAGAGGATAGCTTTCTTT

d_gene: .
abundance: many
v_gene: TRBV7-2
j_gene: TRBJ2-1
CDR3aa: CASSLSETVSPRF
CDR3nt: TGTGCCAGCAGCTTAAGTGAGACAGTCAGCCCACGCTTC

d_gene: .
abundance: few
v_gene: TRBV28
j_gene: TRBJ2-5
CDR3aa: CASSFVAVETQYF
CDR3nt: TGTGCCAGCAGTTTCGTGGCGGTGGAGACCCAGTACTTC